The rows below give T cell receptor beta chains drawn from one sample of a study of blood T cell repertoires in COVID-19. The data were produced by immunoSEQ multiplex PCR, yet TCRdb's version contains in-frame clones alone and is incomplete. Here the sample spans about 520,000 clones, 80% to 90% being singletons. The sample taken for sequencing was peripheral blood. The source of these receptors is a human donor in a cohort sampled during active COVID-19. The CDR3 runs from the conserved cysteine through the conserved F or W. The order of the fields is CDR3 protein, CDR3 DNA, V gene, J gene, D gene, clone size. The D gene is left open where the match is weak. Expanded clones get a size class; other rows say once, few or many, or leave the size out.

CSVVIVNTEAFF	TGCAGCGTTGTTATCGTGAACACTGAAGCTTTCTTT	TRBV29-1	TRBJ1-1	NA	few
CASSLSGAGEKLFF	TGTGCCAGCAGCTTGTCAGGGGCCGGTGAAAAACTGTTTTTT	TRBV5-4	TRBJ1-4	NA	NA
CASSSEVRGQNTIYF	TGTGCCAGCAGTTCCGAGGTCCGGGGTCAAAACACCATATATTTT	TRBV6-5	TRBJ1-3	NA	NA
CASSLGQGGDTQYF	TGTGCTAGCAGCTTAGGGCAGGGTGGAGATACGCAGTATTTT	TRBV7-7	TRBJ2-3	NA	NA
CASSYTDLAGGSYFMYF	TGTGCCAGCAGCTATACGGATCTAGCGGGAGGGTCCTACTTTATGTATTTT	TRBV7-2	TRBJ2-3	TRBD2	NA
CASSLAGGPLRWTEAFF	TGTGCCAGCAGCTTAGCAGGGGGTCCCCTCCGATGGACTGAAGCTTTCTTT	TRBV7-8	TRBJ1-1	NA	NA
CASSHAPGTSDTQRSYNEQFF	TGTGCCAGCAGCCATGCTCCCGGGACTAGTGATACCCAACGGTCCTACAATGAGCAGTTCTTC	TRBV3-1/TRBV3-2	TRBJ2-1	TRBD2	NA
CASSGLPWSNEKLFF	TGCGCCAGCAGTGGGCTCCCTTGGAGTAATGAAAAACTGTTTTTT	TRBV10-1	TRBJ1-4	NA	NA
CASSLGGGFDGYTF	TGTGCCAGCAGCTTAGGGGGAGGGTTCGATGGCTACACCTTC	TRBV7-3	TRBJ1-2	NA	NA
CASTRRIGEQYF	TGTGCCAGCACCCGGAGGATTGGTGAGCAGTACTTC	TRBV5-8	TRBJ2-7	NA	NA
CASSLEPSGRTGELFF	TGCGCCAGCAGCTTGGAACCTAGCGGGAGGACCGGGGAGCTGTTTTTT	TRBV5-1	TRBJ2-2	TRBD2	NA
CASSYRGHEQYF	TGTGCCAGCAGTTACCGAGGTCACGAGCAGTACTTC	TRBV6-5	TRBJ2-7	NA	NA
CASSLGTSTDTQYF	TGTGCCAGCAGTTTGGGCACAAGCACAGATACGCAGTATTTT	TRBV6-2/TRBV6-3	TRBJ2-3	NA	NA
CASSSYDQGAVEQFF	TGTGCCAGCAGCTCCTATGACCAGGGGGCGGTTGAGCAGTTCTTC	TRBV7-3	TRBJ2-1	TRBD1	NA
CASSPTRDRGAARVEAFF	TGTGCCAGCTCACCAACCCGGGACAGGGGCGCCGCTCGGGTTGAAGCTTTCTTT	TRBV18	TRBJ1-1	TRBD1	NA
CASSPTVYTEAFF	TGTGCCAGCAGTCCCACAGTTTACACTGAAGCTTTCTTT	TRBV27	TRBJ1-1	NA	NA
CASSNRYSGANVLTF	TGTGCCAGCAGCAACAGGTATTCTGGGGCCAACGTCCTGACTTTC	TRBV5-5	TRBJ2-6	NA	NA
CASSLGGLTSGKETQYF	TGTGCCAGCAGCTTGGGTGGGCTAACTAGCGGGAAAGAGACCCAGTACTTC	TRBV5-4	TRBJ2-5	TRBD2	NA
CASSPAGSYNEQFF	TGTGCCAGCAGCCCTGCAGGCTCCTACAATGAGCAGTTCTTC	TRBV9	TRBJ2-1	NA	NA
CASSLEESSYNEQFF	TGTGCCAGCAGCTTGGAAGAGAGCTCCTACAATGAGCAGTTCTTC	TRBV5-4	TRBJ2-1	NA	NA
CASLMRGRNSPLHF	TGTGCCAGCCTGATGCGAGGGCGTAATTCACCCCTCCACTTT	TRBV6-5	TRBJ1-6	NA	NA
CASSLAPGTGIRDTQYF	TGCGCCAGCAGCTTGGCACCCGGGACAGGGATCAGGGATACGCAGTATTTT	TRBV5-1	TRBJ2-3	TRBD1	NA
CAGGTRGETQYF	TGTGCGGGAGGGACTAGAGGGGAGACCCAGTACTTC	TRBV2	TRBJ2-5	TRBD2	NA
CASRGLPNTGELFF	TGTGCCAGTAGAGGACTCCCGAACACCGGGGAGCTGTTTTTT	TRBV2	TRBJ2-2	NA	once
CASSPGLAEETQYF	TGTGCCAGCAGCCCGGGACTAGCGGAAGAGACCCAGTACTTC	TRBV2	TRBJ2-5	TRBD2	NA
CASSYVRNSYNSPLHF	TGTGCCAGCAGTTACGTCAGGAACTCCTATAATTCACCCCTCCACTTT	TRBV6-5	TRBJ1-6	NA	NA
CASRYGTQTNQPQHF	TGTGCCAGCAGATACGGGACACAAACCAATCAGCCCCAGCATTTT	TRBV28	TRBJ1-5	NA	NA
CASSPTSSYNEQFF	TGTGCCAGCAGCCCTACTAGCTCCTACAATGAGCAGTTCTTC	TRBV9	TRBJ2-1	NA	NA
CASSYPLGQLDTEAFF	TGTGCCAGCAGTTACCCGTTGGGACAGTTAGACACTGAAGCTTTCTTT	TRBV6-2/TRBV6-3	TRBJ1-1	TRBD1	NA